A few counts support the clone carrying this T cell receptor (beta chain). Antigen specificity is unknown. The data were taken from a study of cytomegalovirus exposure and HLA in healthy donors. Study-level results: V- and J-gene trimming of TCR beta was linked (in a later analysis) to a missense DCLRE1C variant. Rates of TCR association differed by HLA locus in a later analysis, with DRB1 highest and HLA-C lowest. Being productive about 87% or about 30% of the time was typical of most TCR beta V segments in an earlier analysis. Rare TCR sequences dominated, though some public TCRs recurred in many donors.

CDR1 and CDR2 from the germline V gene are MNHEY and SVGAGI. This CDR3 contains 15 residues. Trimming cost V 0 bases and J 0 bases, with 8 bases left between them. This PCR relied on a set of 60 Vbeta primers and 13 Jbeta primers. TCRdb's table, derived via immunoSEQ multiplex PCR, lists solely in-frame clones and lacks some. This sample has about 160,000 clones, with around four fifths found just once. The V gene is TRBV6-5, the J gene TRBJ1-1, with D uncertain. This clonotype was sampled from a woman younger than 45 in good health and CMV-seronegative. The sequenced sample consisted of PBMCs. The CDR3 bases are TGTGCCAGCAGTTACTCCGCGGACTTGAACACTGAAGCTTTCTTT. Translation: CASSYSADLNTEAFF.